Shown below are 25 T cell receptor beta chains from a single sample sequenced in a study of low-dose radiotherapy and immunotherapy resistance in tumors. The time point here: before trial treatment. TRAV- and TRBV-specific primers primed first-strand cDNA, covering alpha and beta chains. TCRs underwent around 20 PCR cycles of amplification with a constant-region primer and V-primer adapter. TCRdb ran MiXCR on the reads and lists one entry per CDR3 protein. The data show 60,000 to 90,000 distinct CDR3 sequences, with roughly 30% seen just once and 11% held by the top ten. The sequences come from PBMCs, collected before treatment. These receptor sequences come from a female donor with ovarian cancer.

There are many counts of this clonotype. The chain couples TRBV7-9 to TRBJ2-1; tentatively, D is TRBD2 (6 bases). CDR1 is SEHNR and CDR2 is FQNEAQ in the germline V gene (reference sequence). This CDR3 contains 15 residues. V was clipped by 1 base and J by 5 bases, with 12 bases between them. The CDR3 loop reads CASSLVGGANNEQFF. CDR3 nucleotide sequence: TGTGCCAGCAGCTTAGTTGGCGGGGCCAACAATGAGCAGTTCTTC. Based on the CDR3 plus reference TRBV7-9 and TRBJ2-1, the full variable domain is DTGVSQNPRHKITKRGQNVTFRCDPISEHNRLYWYRQTLGQGPEFLTYFQNEAQLEKSRLLSDRFSAERPKGSFSTLEIQRTEQGDSAMYLCASSLVGGANNEQFFGPGTRLTVL.

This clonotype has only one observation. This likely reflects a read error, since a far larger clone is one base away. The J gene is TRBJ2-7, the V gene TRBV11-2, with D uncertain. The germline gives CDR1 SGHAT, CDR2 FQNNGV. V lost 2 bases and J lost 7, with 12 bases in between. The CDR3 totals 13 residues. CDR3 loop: CASSLSVSVEQYF. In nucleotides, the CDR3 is TGTGCCAGCAGCTTATCAGTTTCGGTTGAGCAGTACTTC.

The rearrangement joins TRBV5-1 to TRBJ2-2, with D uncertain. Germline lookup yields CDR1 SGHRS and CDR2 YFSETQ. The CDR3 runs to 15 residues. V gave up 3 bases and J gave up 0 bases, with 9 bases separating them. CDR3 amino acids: CASSYDNPNTGELFF. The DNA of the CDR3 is TGCGCCAGCAGCTACGACAACCCGAACACCGGGGAGCTGTTTTTT. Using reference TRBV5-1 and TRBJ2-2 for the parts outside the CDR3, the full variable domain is KAGVTQTPRYLIKTRGQQVTLSCSPISGHRSVSWYQQTPGQGLQFLFEYFSETQRNKGNFPGRFSGRQFSNSRSEMNVSTLELGDSALYLCASSYDNPNTGELFFGEGSRLTVL.

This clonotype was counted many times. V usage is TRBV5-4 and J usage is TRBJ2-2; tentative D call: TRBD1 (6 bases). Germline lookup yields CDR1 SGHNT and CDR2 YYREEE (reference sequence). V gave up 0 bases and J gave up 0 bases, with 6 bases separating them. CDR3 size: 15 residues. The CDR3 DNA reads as TGTGCCAGCAGCTTGGAGGGGGCGAACACCGGGGAGCTGTTTTTT. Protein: CASSLEGANTGELFF. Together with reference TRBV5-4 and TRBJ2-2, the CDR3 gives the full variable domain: ETGVTQSPTHLIKTRGQQVTLRCSSQSGHNTVSWYQQALGQGPQFIFQYYREEENGRGNFPPRFSGLQFPNYSSELNVNALELDDSALYLCASSLEGANTGELFFGEGSRLTVL.

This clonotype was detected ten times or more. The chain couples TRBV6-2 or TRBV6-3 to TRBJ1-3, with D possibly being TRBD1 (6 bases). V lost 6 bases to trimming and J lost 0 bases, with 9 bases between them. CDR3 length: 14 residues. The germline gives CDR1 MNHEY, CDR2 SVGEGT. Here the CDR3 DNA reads TGTGCCAGCAGCGGGACAAACTCTGGAAACACCATATATTTT. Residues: CASSGTNSGNTIYF.

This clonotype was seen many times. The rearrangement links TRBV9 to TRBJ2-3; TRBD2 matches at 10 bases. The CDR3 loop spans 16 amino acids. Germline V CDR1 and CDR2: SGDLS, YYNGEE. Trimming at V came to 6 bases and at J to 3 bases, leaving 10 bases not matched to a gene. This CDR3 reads CASNPSPSGGTDTQYF. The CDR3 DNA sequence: TGTGCCAGCAACCCATCCCCTAGCGGGGGTACAGATACGCAGTATTTT.

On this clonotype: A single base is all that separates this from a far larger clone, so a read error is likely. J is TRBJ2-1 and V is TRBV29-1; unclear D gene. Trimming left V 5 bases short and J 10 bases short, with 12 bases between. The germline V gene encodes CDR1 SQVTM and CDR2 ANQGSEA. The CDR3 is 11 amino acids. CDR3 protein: CSVMKNYEQFF. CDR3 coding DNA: TGCAGCGTTATGAAGAACTACGAGCAGTTCTTC.

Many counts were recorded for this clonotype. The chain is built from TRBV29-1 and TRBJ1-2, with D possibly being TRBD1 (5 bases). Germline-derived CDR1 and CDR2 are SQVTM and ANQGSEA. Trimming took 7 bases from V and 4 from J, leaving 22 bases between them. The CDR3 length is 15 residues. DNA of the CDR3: TGCAGCGCTGGGACTGCAAACTCACGGGCCTATGGCTACACCTTC. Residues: CSAGTANSRAYGYTF.

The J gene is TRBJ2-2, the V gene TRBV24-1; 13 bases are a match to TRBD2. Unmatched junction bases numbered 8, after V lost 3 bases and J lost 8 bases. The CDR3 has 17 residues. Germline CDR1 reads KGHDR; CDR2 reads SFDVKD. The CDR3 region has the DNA TGTGCCACCAGTGATCCGACACTAGCGGGAGGGCGTGGGGAGCTGTTTTTT. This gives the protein CATSDPTLAGGRGELFF.

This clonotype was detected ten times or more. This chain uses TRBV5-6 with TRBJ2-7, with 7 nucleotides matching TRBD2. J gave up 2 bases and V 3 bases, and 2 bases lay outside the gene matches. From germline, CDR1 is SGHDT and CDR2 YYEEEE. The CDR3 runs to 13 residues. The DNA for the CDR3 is TGTGCCAGCAGCTATCGGGGGGCCTACGAGCAGTACTTC. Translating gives CASSYRGAYEQYF.

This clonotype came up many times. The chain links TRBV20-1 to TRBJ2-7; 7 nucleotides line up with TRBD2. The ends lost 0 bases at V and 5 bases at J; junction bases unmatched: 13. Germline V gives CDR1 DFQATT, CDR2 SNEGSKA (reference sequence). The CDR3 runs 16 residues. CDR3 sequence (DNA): TGCAGTGCTAGAGATCAGGCGGGAGCCCTTCTAGACGAGCAGTACTTC. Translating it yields CSARDQAGALLDEQYF.

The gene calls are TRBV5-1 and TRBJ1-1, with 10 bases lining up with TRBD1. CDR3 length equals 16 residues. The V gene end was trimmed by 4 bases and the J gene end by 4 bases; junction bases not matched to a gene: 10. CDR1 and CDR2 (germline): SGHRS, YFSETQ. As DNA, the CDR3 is TGCGCCAGCAGCCTGGTCGGGACAGGGGCGGGCACTGAAGCTTTCTTT. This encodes CASSLVGTGAGTEAFF.

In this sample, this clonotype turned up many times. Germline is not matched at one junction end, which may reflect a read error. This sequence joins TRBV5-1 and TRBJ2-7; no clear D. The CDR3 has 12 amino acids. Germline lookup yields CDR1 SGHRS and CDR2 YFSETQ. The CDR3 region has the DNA TGTGCCAGCAGCTTGGGCGGCTACGAGCAGTACTTC. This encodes CASSLGGYEQYF.

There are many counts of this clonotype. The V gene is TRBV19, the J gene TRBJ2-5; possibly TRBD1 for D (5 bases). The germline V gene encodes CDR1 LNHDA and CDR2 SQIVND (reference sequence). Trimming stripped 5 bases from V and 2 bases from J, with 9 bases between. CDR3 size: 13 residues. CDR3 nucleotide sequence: TGTGCCAGTAGTTTAAAGGGGCAAGAGACCCAGTACTTC. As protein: CASSLKGQETQYF.

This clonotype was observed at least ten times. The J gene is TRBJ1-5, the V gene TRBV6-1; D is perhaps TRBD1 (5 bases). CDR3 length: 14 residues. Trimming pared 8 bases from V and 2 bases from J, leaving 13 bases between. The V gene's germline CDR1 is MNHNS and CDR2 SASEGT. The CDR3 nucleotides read TGTGCCAGCGGCAGGGAAGGGGGCAATCAGCCCCAGCATTTT. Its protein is CASGREGGNQPQHF.

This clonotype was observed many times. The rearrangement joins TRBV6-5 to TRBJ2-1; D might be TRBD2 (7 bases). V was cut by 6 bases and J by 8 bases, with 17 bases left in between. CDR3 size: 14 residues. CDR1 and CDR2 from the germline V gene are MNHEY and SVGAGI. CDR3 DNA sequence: TGTGCCAGCAGCCTAATCGGGGGGCCTTATGAGCAGTTCTTC. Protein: CASSLIGGPYEQFF.

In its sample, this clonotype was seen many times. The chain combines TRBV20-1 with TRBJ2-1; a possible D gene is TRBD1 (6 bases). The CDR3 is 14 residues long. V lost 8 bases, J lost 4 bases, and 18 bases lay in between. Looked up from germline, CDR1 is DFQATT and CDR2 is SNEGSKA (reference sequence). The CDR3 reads CSPVSGTRYNEQFF. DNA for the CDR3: TGCAGTCCTGTTTCCGGGACAAGATACAATGAGCAGTTCTTC.

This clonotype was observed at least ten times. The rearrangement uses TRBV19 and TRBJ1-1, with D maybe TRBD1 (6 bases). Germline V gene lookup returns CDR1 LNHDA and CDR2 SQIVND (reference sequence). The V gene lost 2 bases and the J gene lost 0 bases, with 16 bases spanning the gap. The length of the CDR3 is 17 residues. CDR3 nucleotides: TGTGCCAGTAGTATATTCCGGTGGGGGGCCATGAACACTGAAGCTTTCTTT. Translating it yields CASSIFRWGAMNTEAFF. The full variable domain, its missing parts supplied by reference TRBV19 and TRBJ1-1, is DGGITQSPKYLFRKEGQNVTLSCEQNLNHDAMYWYRQDPGQGLRLIYYSQIVNDFQKGDIAEGYSVSREKKESFPLTVTSAQKNPTAFYLCASSIFRWGAMNTEAFFGQGTRLTVV.

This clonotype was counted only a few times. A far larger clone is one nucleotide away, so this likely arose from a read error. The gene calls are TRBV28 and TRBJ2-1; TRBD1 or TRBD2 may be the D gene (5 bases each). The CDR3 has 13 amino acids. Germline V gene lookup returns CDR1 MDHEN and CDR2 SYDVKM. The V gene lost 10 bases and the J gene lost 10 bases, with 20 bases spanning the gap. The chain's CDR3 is CATFRDGSYEQFF. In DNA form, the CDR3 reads TGTGCCACCTTTCGGGACGGATCCTACGAGCAGTTCTTC.

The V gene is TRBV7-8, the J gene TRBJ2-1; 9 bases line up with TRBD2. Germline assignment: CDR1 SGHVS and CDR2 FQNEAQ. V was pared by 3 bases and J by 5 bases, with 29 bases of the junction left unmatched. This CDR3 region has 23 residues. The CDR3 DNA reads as TGTGCCAGCAGCTTTAGGTCCCGCCTAGCGGGGAGTATGGTTCGAAGTCAAGACAATGAGCAGTTCTTC. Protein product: CASSFRSRLAGSMVRSQDNEQFF.

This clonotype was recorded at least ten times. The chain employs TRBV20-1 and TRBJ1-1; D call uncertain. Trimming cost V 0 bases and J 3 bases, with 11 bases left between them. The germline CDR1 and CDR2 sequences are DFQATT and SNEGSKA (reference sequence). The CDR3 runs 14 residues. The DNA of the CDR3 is TGCAGTGCTAGAGATTCAAAGGGCTACACTGAAGCTTTCTTT. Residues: CSARDSKGYTEAFF.

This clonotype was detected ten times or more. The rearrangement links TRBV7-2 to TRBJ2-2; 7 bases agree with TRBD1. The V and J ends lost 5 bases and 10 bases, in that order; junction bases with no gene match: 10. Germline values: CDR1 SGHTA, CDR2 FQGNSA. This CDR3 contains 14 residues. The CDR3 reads CASSLLYRGKELFF. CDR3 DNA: TGTGCCAGCAGCCTTCTCTACAGGGGCAAGGAGCTGTTTTTT.

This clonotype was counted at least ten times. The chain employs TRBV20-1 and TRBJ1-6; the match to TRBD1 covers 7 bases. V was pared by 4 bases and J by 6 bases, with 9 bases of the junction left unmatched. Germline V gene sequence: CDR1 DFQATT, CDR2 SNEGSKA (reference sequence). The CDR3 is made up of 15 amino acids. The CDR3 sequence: CSAKPRTGLNSPLHF. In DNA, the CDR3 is TGCAGTGCTAAGCCCAGGACAGGTCTTAATTCACCCCTCCACTTT.

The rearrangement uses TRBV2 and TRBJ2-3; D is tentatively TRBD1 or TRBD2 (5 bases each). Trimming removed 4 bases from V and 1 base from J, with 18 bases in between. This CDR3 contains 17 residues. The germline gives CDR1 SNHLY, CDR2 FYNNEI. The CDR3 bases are TGTGCCAGCAGTGGCCAGATCCCCCGGGGCGGCACAGATACGCAGTATTTT. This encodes CASSGQIPRGGTDTQYF.

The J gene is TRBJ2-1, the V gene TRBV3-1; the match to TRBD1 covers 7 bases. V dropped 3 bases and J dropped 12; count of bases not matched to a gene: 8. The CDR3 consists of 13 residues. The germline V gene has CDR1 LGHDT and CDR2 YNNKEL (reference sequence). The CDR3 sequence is CASSQSNRGTQFF. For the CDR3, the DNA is TGTGCCAGCAGCCAGTCAAACAGGGGAACGCAGTTCTTC.